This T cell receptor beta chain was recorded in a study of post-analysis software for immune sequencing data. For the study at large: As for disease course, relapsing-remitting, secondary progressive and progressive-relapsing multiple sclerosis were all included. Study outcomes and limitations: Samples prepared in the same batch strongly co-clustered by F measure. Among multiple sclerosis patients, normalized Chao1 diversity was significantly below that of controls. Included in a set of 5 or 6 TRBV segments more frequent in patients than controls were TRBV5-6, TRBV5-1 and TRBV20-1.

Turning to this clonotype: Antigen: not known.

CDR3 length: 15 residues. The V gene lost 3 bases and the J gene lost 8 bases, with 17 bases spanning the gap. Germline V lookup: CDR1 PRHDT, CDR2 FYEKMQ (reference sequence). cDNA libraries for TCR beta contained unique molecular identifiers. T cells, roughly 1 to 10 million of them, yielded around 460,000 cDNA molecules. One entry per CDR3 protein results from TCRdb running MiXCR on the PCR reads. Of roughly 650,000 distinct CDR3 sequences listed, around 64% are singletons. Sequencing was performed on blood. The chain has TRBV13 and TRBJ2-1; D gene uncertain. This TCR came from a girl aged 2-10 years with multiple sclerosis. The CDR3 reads CASSLSETFPHEQFF. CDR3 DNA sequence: TGTGCCAGCAGCTTGTCCGAGACCTTTCCCCATGAGCAGTTCTTC.